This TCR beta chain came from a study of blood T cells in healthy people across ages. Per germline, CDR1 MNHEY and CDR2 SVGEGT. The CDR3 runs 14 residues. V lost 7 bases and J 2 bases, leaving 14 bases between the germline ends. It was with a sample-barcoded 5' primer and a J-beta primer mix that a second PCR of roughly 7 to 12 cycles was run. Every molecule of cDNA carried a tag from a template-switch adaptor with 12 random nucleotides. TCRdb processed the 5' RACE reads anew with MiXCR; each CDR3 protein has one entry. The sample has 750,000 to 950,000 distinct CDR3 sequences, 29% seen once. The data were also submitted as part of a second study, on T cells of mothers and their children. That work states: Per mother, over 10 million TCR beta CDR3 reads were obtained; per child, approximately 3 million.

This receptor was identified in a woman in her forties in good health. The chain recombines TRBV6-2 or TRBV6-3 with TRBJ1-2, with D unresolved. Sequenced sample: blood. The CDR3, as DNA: TGTGCCAGCAAAGGCCCAGCTTTAAACTATGGCTACACCTTC. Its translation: CASKGPALNYGYTF.